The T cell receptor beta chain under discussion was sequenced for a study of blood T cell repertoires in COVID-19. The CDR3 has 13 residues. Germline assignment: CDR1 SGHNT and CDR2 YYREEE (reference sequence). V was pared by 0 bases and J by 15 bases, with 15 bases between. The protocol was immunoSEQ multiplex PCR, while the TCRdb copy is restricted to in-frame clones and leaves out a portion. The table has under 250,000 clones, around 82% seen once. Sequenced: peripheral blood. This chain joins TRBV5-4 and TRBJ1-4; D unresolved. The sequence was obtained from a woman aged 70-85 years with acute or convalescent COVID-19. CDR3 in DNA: TGTGCCAGCAGCTTGGCCGGCGGCGATCCAGTGTTTTTT. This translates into CASSLAGGDPVFF.